This TCR beta chain was profiled in a study of shared clonotypes between healthy human individuals. Approximately 210 ng DNA, about 33,000 T cell genomes, went into each sorted-subset replicate PCR. The protocol was immunoSEQ multiplex PCR, while the TCRdb copy is restricted to in-frame clones and leaves out a portion. This table has 2 million to 2.5 million clones, under 95% appearing once. General study findings and limits: Between a few donors, naive CD4 clonotypes were shared at a level of about 5%. Blood alone was sampled, and tissue repertoires likely differ. Compared with clonotypes that all four donors shared, non-shared clonotypes had lower generation probabilities.

As for this clone: Antigen: not known.

This clonotype originated in a young man in good health. Some clones in this sample may be carry-over from other donors' samples. Sequenced material: naive CD4+ T cells from PBMCs. Subset reported: CD45RA+ positively selected.

CDR3 amino acids: CASSGRSTGTSGNQPQHF. The CDR3 DNA sequence: TGTGCCAGCAGTGGCCGGTCGACAGGGACGTCTGGAAATCAGCCCCAGCATTTT. The chain recombines TRBV27 with TRBJ1-5; the match to TRBD1 covers 7 bases. Trimming cost V 5 bases and J 4 bases; bases outside gene matches: 17. The CDR3 loop spans 18 amino acids. CDR1 MNHEY and CDR2 SMNVEV come from the germline V gene (reference sequence).